This T cell receptor beta chain was documented in a study of blood T cell repertoires in COVID-19. For the study at large: Sites in the United States, Italy and Spain provided acute and convalescent COVID-19 samples. Sample material is recorded as cDNA or gDNA derived from T cells, B-cell-depleted T cells, or PBMCs.

The CDR3 is 15 amino acids. V was clipped by 1 base and J by 1 base; unmatched bases: 3. CDR1 and CDR2 (germline): SEHNR, FQNEAQ (reference sequence). The authors' processing: Amplifying reference gene primers gave estimates of nucleated cell counts. The data were produced by immunoSEQ multiplex PCR, yet TCRdb's version contains in-frame clones alone and is incomplete. V and J calls and clone size are those listed in that table; D and trimming were worked out from the DNA. Among 55,000 to 70,000 clones, approximately 80% were seen once, and the ten largest hold about 9.8%. The sequenced sample was peripheral blood. This sequence was found in a woman at least 80 years old with acute or convalescent COVID-19. V gene TRBV7-9 combines with J gene TRBJ1-1; TRBD1 agrees at 7 bases. The CDR3 coding sequence is TGTGCCAGCAGCTTAGGGGACAGATCGAACACTGAAGCTTTCTTT. It yields the protein CASSLGDRSNTEAFF.